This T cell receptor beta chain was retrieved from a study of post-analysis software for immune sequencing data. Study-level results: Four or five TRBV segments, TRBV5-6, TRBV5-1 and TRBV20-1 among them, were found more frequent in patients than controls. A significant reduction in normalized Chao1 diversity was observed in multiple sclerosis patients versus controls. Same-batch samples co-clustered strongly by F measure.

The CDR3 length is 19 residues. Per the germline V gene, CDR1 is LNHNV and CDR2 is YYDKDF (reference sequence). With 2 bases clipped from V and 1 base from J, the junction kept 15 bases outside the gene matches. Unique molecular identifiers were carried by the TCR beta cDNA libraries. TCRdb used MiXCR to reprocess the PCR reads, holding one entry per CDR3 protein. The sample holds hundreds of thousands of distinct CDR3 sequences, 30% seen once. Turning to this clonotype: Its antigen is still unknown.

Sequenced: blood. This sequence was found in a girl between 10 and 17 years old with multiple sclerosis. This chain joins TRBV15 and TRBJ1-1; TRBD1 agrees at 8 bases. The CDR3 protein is CATSRSGFRGPHRNTEAFF. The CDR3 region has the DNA TGTGCCACCAGCAGATCGGGTTTCAGGGGGCCTCACCGGAACACTGAAGCTTTCTTT.